The next 29 T cell receptor beta chains were all read from a single sample in a study of response to subunit inactivated influenza vaccine. TCRdb reprocessed the RT-PCR reads with MiXCR, giving one entry per CDR3 protein. Here the sample spans hundreds of thousands of distinct CDR3 sequences, 11% being singletons. The same data also contributed to another study, on T cells expressing NK-cell markers. That paper adds: The TCR beta cDNA came from 5'RACE template switching with UMIs.

This sample comprised PBMCs from blood, obtained on the day of vaccination. These receptors originate from a man aged 45 to 65 who received an inactivated influenza vaccine.

The J gene is TRBJ2-2, the V gene TRBV28; D gene uncertain. Germline CDR1 and CDR2: MDHEN and SYDVKM. The CDR3 loop spans 12 amino acids. V lost 10 bases and J lost 0, with 6 bases in between. CDR3 loop: CATRTNTGELFF. CDR3 nucleotides: TGTGCCACCAGGACGAACACCGGGGAGCTGTTTTTT.

This clonotype has more than one count but fewer than ten. Here the CDR3 DNA reads TGCAGTGCGAGGTGGACTAGCGGGATGGACAATGAGCAGTTCTTC. Translating it yields CSARWTSGMDNEQFF. V and J are TRBV20-1 and TRBJ2-1; 12 nucleotides agree with TRBD2. CDR3 length equals 15 residues. The germline V gene encodes CDR1 DFQATT and CDR2 SNEGSKA (reference sequence). The ends lost 6 bases at V and 5 bases at J; junction bases unmatched: 8.

The chain is built from TRBV18 and TRBJ2-7, with D unclear. This CDR3 has 15 residues. Trimming removed 3 bases at V and 4 bases at J, with 16 bases between. The germline CDR1 and CDR2 sequences are KGHSH and LQKENI. CDR3 amino acids: CASSPTADWGYEQYF. DNA of the CDR3: TGTGCCAGCTCACCTACGGCGGATTGGGGTTACGAGCAGTACTTC.

The CDR3 reads CASSLYGTPNTGELFF. The CDR3 bases are TGTGCCAGCAGCTTATACGGGACTCCGAACACCGGGGAGCTGTTTTTT. J is TRBJ2-2 and V is TRBV7-2; D perhaps matches TRBD2 (6 bases). The ends were cut back, 2 bases at V and 0 bases at J, with 10 bases in the middle. The CDR3 runs 16 residues. Germline CDR1 SGHTA, CDR2 FQGNSA.

This clonotype has only a few counts. The CDR3 coding sequence is TGCAGTGCAAATGGGGGGGTGGCCGGAGAGACCCAGTACTTC. Encoded protein: CSANGGVAGETQYF. The chain uses TRBV20-1 and TRBJ2-5, with TRBD2 identical over 7 bases. V gave up 6 bases and J gave up 4 bases; unmatched junction bases: 11. The CDR3 is made up of 14 amino acids. Germline V CDR1 and CDR2: DFQATT, SNEGSKA (reference sequence).

This clonotype occurred a few times. The chain is built from TRBV27 and TRBJ1-2; 7 positions agree with TRBD1. CDR3 length: 13 residues. Germline V gene data show CDR1 as MNHEY and CDR2 as SMNVEV (reference sequence). V lost 2 bases, J lost 6 bases, and 3 bases stayed unmatched. The CDR3 DNA sequence: TGTGCCAGCAGTTTAATAGGGGGCAATGGCTACACCTTC. Its translation is CASSLIGGNGYTF.

The chain employs TRBV5-1 and TRBJ1-1; D remains unclear. CDR1 is SGHRS, CDR2 YFSETQ, per germline. Trimming left V 3 bases short and J 1 base short, with 13 bases between. This CDR3 region has 15 residues. The CDR3 reads CASSSRTGGNTEAFF. DNA of the CDR3: TGCGCCAGCAGCTCCCGGACGGGAGGGAACACTGAAGCTTTCTTT.

The chain employs TRBV4-2 and TRBJ2-5, with TRBD1 matching 11 bases. This CDR3 has 17 amino acids. CDR1 and CDR2 (germline): LGHNA, YNFKEQ. J gave up 3 bases and V 2 bases, and 8 bases lay outside the gene matches. The CDR3 DNA follows: TGTGCCAGCAGCCAATGGTTTGCGGGACAGGGGGAAGAGACCCAGTACTTC. This codes for CASSQWFAGQGEETQYF.

This clonotype was observed a few times. This chain connects TRBV9 to TRBJ1-1; 8 bases fit TRBD1. The CDR3 has 13 residues. Germline-derived CDR1 and CDR2 are SGDLS and YYNGEE. The V segment lost 4 bases and the J segment 6 bases; nucleotides outside the gene matches: 5. CDR3 coding DNA: TGTGCCAGCAGCTCGGACAGGGACGCTGAAGCTTTCTTT. Amino acids: CASSSDRDAEAFF. The full variable domain, its missing parts supplied by reference TRBV9 and TRBJ1-1, is DSGVTQTPKHLITATGQRVTLRCSPRSGDLSVYWYQQSLDQGLQFLIQYYNGEERAKGNILERFSAQQFPDLHSELNLSSLELGDSALYFCASSSDRDAEAFFGQGTRLTVV.

The rearrangement uses TRBV20-1 and TRBJ1-2, with a possible D match to TRBD1 (5 bases). Germline loops: CDR1 DFQATT, CDR2 SNEGSKA (reference sequence). Trimming stripped 6 bases from V and 6 bases from J, with 17 bases between. CDR3 length: 13 amino acids. CDR3 coding DNA: TGCAGTGCAAAGCCCCAGGGAGAGGATGGCTACACCTTC. It codes for CSAKPQGEDGYTF.

V and J are TRBV6-5 and TRBJ2-2, with TRBD2 identical over 10 bases. With V trimmed by 2 bases and J by 6 bases, 3 bases remained unmatched. Germline assignment: CDR1 MNHEY and CDR2 SVGAGI. CDR3 length: 15 residues. CDR3 protein: CASSYQRGGSGELFF. In DNA, the CDR3 is TGTGCCAGCAGTTACCAGCGGGGGGGGTCCGGGGAGCTGTTTTTT.

The rearrangement joins TRBV6-2 or TRBV6-3 to TRBJ2-3; 9 bases are a match to TRBD2. The CDR3 consists of 16 residues. Germline V gene sequence: CDR1 MNHEY, CDR2 SVGEGT. V shed 7 bases and J 7 bases; nucleotides not matched to a gene: 15. The CDR3 loop reads CASNYHSGSTRYTQYF. CDR3 coding DNA: TGTGCCAGCAACTACCATAGCGGGAGTACGAGGTATACGCAGTATTTT.

The rearrangement uses TRBV10-1 and TRBJ2-1; 7 positions match TRBD2. The germline gives CDR1 WNHNN, CDR2 SYGVQD (reference sequence). The CDR3 has 18 amino acids. The V gene end was trimmed by 0 bases and the J gene end by 4 bases; junction bases not matched to a gene: 12. CDR3 residues: CASSESYGGRGRYNEQFF. In DNA form, the CDR3 reads TGCGCCAGCAGTGAGTCGTACGGAGGGCGGGGGAGATACAATGAGCAGTTCTTC.

V usage is TRBV7-2 and J usage is TRBJ2-2; 7 bases match TRBD2. Germline loops: CDR1 SGHTA, CDR2 FQGNSA. The CDR3 consists of 14 residues. V was clipped by 9 bases and J by 5 bases; unmatched bases: 9. Here the CDR3 DNA reads TGTGCCAGTACTAGCGCGATGGTTACCGGGGAGCTGTTTTTT. Its protein is CASTSAMVTGELFF.

This clonotype was picked up a small number of times. The chain employs TRBV7-9 and TRBJ1-1; weak D call: TRBD1 (6 bases). V lost 1 base to trimming and J lost 2 bases, with 14 bases between them. Germline values: CDR1 SEHNR, CDR2 FQNEAQ (reference sequence). This CDR3 region has 16 residues. This CDR3 is CASSLETGQANTEAFF. The CDR3 nucleotides read TGTGCCAGCAGCTTAGAGACAGGACAAGCAAACACTGAAGCTTTCTTT.

This clonotype was counted at least ten times. The chain uses TRBV5-4 and TRBJ2-5; tentatively, D is TRBD2 (6 bases). This CDR3 has 14 residues. The germline V and J ends were trimmed by 4 bases and 2 bases, with 12 bases remaining between them. From germline, CDR1 is SGHNT and CDR2 YYREEE (reference sequence). The CDR3 here is CASSLGTSQETQYF. CDR3 DNA: TGTGCCAGCAGCCTAGGGACTTCTCAAGAGACCCAGTACTTC.

This clonotype was picked up many times. The chain has TRBV6-5 and TRBJ2-7; no firm D call. The CDR3 runs 12 residues. Germline V lookup: CDR1 MNHEY, CDR2 SVGAGI. V lost 2 bases to trimming and J lost 4 bases, with 6 bases between them. The CDR3 loop reads CASSYKGYEQYF. The CDR3 DNA is TGTGCCAGCAGTTACAAAGGGTACGAGCAGTACTTC.

This clonotype was picked up a small number of times. This chain joins TRBV5-1 and TRBJ2-1; TRBD2 is a possible D gene (5 bases). V lost 0 bases and J lost 5, with 21 bases in between. Germline loops: CDR1 SGHRS, CDR2 YFSETQ. CDR3 length: 18 residues. Written as DNA, the CDR3 is TGCGCCAGCAGCTTGGTGGTCTCGGCTAACGGGAAACACAATGAGCAGTTCTTC. It specifies CASSLVVSANGKHNEQFF.

V and J are TRBV5-5 and TRBJ2-6; the D is unclear. The germline CDR1 and CDR2 sequences are SGHKS and YYEKEE (reference sequence). V dropped 1 base and J dropped 2 bases, with 10 bases sitting between them. The CDR3 sequence is 16 residues long. The CDR3 coding sequence is TGTGCCAGCAGCTTGCAGGCCCCGCCTGGGGCCAACGTCCTGACTTTC. It is translated as CASSLQAPPGANVLTF. The full variable domain, completed using reference TRBV5-5 and TRBJ2-6, is DAGVTQSPTHLIKTRGQQVTLRCSPISGHKSVSWYQQVLGQGPQFIFQYYEKEERGRGNFPDRFSARQFPNYSSELNVNALLLGDSALYLCASSLQAPPGANVLTFGAGSRLTVL.

Many counts were recorded for this clonotype. The chain couples TRBV10-2 to TRBJ1-1; no reliable D call. The CDR3 totals 11 residues. The germline V gene encodes CDR1 WSHSY and CDR2 SAAADI. Trimming removed 2 bases at V and 11 bases at J, with 9 bases between. The CDR3 protein is CASSELQGAFF. The CDR3 DNA reads as TGCGCCAGCAGTGAGCTCCAAGGGGCTTTCTTT.

J is TRBJ2-7 and V is TRBV5-1, with 12 nucleotides matching TRBD2. CDR1 is SGHRS, CDR2 YFSETQ, per germline. The CDR3 extends over 14 amino acids. V dropped 4 bases and J dropped 8; count of bases not matched to a gene: 7. The CDR3 loop is CASSTTSGGYKQYF. The CDR3 nucleotides read TGCGCCAGCAGCACGACTAGCGGGGGTTACAAGCAGTACTTC.

This chain uses TRBV6-2 or TRBV6-3 with TRBJ2-5, with no clear D. The germline V gene encodes CDR1 MNHEY and CDR2 SVGEGT. With 0 bases removed from V and 5 bases from J, the gap between germline ends came to 7 bases. This CDR3 has 13 residues. Here the CDR3 reads CASSYSVGETQYF. The CDR3 DNA is TGTGCCAGCAGTTACTCGGTGGGGGAGACCCAGTACTTC.

This clonotype was observed a handful of times. The gene calls are TRBV12-3 or TRBV12-4 and TRBJ1-1, with D tentatively TRBD1 (6 bases). This CDR3 is built from 10 residues. Trimming left V 8 bases short and J 11 bases short, with 12 bases between. The CDR3 nucleotides are TGTGCCAGCTGGCAGGGGACGGCTTTCTTT. Translation gives CASWQGTAFF.

This chain links TRBV7-2 with TRBJ2-7; D possibly corresponds to TRBD2 (6 bases). The length of the CDR3 is 15 residues. V was pared by 3 bases and J by 0 bases, with 12 bases between. Germline V CDR1 and CDR2: SGHTA, FQGNSA. The CDR3 sequence is CASSFDGRGSYEQYF. The DNA of the CDR3 is TGTGCCAGCAGCTTCGACGGGAGAGGCTCCTACGAGCAGTACTTC.

The chain employs TRBV25-1 and TRBJ2-3; the D gene is possibly TRBD1 (6 bases). Trimming removed 5 bases at V and 1 base at J, with 13 bases between. In germline, CDR1 is MGHDK, CDR2 SYGVNS. CDR3 size: 15 residues. CDR3 sequence (DNA): TGTGCCAGCAGTTCGATAGGGGGACGCACAGATACGCAGTATTTT. Translated, it gives CASSSIGGRTDTQYF.

With respect to this clonotype: Sequence at one end of the junction differs from germline and may be a read error. This chain links TRBV12-3 or TRBV12-4 with TRBJ2-6; D may match TRBD1 or TRBD2 (5 bases each). This CDR3 has 15 amino acids. CDR3 DNA sequence: TGTGCCAGCAGGGGGGAAAACTCTGGGGCCATCGTCCTGACTTTC. It translates to CASRGENSGAIVLTF.

The V gene is TRBV7-9, the J gene TRBJ1-6; 11 bases fit TRBD1. After removal of 5 bases from V and 4 bases from J, the junction contained 7 bases not matched to a gene. This CDR3 has 17 residues. From germline, CDR1 is SEHNR and CDR2 FQNEAQ (reference sequence). In DNA, the CDR3 is TGTGCCAGCAGCAAAGCCGGGACAGGGGGTTATAATTCACCCCTCCACTTT. Its protein is CASSKAGTGGYNSPLHF.

J is TRBJ1-1 and V is TRBV30; D is unresolved. The germline CDR1 and CDR2 sequences are GTSNPN and SVGIG (reference sequence). V was cut by 1 base and J by 7 bases, with 10 bases left in between. The CDR3 runs 12 residues. In DNA form, the CDR3 reads TGTGCCTGGAGTGCCCTCGGATATGAAGCTTTCTTT. Translating it yields CAWSALGYEAFF.

The chain recombines TRBV7-2 with TRBJ2-1; D is unclear. The V gene lost 5 bases and the J gene lost 8 bases, with 22 bases spanning the gap. Germline CDR1 and CDR2: SGHTA and FQGNSA. The CDR3 length is 16 residues. The CDR3 sequence: CASSAHRALLGDEQFF. In DNA, the CDR3 is TGTGCCAGCAGCGCGCACCGGGCTCTACTCGGCGATGAGCAGTTCTTC.